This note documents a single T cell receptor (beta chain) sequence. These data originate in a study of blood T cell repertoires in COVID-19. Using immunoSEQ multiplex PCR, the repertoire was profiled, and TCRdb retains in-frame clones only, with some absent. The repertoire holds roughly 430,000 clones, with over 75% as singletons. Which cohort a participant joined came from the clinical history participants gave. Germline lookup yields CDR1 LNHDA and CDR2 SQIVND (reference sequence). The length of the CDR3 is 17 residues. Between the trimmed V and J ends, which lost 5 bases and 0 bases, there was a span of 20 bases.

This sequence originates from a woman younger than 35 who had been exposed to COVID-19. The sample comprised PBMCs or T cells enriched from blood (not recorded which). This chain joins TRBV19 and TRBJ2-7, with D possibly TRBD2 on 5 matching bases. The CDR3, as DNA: TGTGCCAGTAGTCAAGCGGTTGGGCGGATCTCCTCCTACGAGCAGTACTTC. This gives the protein CASSQAVGRISSYEQYF. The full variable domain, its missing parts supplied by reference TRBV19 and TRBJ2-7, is DGGITQSPKYLFRKEGQNVTLSCEQNLNHDAMYWYRQDPGQGLRLIYYSQIVNDFQKGDIAEGYSVSREKKESFPLTVTSAQKNPTAFYLCASSQAVGRISSYEQYFGPGTRLTVT.